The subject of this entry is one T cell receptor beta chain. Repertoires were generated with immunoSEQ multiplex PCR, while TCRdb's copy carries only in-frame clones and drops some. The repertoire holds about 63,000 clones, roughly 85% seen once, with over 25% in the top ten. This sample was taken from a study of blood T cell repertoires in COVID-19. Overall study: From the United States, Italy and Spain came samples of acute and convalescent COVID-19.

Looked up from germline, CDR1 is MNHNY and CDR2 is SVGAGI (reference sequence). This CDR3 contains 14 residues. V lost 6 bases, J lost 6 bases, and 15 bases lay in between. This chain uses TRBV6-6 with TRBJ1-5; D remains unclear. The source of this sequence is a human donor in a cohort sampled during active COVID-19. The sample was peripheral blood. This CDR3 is CASSSARGSQPQHF. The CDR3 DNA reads TGTGCCAGCAGCTCCGCTCGGGGTTCTCAGCCCCAGCATTTT.